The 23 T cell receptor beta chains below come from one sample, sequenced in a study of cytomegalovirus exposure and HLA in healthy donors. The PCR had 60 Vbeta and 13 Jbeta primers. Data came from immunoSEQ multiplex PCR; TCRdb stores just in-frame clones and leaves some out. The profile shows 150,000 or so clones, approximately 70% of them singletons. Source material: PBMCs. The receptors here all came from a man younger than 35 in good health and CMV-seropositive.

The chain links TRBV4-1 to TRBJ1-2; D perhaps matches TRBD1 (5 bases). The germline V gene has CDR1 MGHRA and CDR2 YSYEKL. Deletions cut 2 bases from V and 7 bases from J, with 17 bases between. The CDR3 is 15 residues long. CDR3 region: CASSQSLEQALGYTF. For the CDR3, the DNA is TGCGCCAGCAGCCAAAGCTTGGAACAGGCCCTTGGCTACACCTTC.

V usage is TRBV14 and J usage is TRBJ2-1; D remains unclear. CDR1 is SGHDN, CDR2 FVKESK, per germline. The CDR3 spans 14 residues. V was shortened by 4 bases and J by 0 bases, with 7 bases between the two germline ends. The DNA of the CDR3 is TGTGCCAGCAGCCCGGGTAACTCCTACAATGAGCAGTTCTTC. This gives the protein CASSPGNSYNEQFF.

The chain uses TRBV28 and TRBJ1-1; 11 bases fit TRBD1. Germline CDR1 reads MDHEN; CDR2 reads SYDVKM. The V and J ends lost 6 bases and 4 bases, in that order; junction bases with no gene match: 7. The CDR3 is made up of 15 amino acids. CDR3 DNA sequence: TGTGCCAGCAGGGACCGGGACAGGGGGTTCACTGAAGCTTTCTTT. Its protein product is CASRDRDRGFTEAFF.

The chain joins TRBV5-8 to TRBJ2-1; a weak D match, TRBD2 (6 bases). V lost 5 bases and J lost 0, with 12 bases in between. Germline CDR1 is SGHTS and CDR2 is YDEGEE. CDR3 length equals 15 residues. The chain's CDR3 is CASSWDSSSYNEQFF. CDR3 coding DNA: TGTGCCAGCAGTTGGGACTCCAGCTCCTACAATGAGCAGTTCTTC.

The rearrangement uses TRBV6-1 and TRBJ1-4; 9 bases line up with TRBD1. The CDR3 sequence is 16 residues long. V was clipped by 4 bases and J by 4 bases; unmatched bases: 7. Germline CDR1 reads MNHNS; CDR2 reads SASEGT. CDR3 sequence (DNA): TGTGCCAGCAGTGTAGGGACAGGGATTGTTAATGAAAAACTGTTTTTT. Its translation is CASSVGTGIVNEKLFF.

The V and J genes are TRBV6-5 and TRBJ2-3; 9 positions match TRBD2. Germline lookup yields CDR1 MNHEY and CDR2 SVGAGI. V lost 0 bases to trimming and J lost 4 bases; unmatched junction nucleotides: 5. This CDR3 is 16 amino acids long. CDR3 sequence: CASSYSAGGSPDTQYF. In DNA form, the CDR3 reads TGTGCCAGCAGTTACTCAGCGGGAGGAAGCCCAGATACGCAGTATTTT.

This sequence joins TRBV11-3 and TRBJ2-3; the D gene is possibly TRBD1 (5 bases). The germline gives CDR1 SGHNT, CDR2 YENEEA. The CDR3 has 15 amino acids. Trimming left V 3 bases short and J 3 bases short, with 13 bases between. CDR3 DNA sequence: TGTGCCAGCAGCTTCTCGCGACAGCAAACAGATACGCAGTATTTT. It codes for CASSFSRQQTDTQYF.

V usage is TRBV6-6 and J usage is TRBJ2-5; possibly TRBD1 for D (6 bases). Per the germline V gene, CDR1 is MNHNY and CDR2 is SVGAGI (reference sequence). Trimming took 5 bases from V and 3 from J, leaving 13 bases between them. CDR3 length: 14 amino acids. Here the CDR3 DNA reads TGTGCCAGCAGTCGAGGGGGAACGGAAGAGACCCAGTACTTC. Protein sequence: CASSRGGTEETQYF.

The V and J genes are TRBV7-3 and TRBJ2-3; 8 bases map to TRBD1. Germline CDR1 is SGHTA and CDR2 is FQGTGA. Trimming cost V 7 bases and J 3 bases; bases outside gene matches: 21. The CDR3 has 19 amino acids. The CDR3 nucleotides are TGTGCCAGCACCGTGGCATCAGGGGGCCCCGCCGATCTGACAGATACGCAGTATTTT. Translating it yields CASTVASGGPADLTDTQYF.

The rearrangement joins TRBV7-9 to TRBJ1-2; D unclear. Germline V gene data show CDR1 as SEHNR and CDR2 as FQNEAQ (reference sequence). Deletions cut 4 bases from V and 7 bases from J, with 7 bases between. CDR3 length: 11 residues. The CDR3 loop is CASSWQAGYTF. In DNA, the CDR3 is TGTGCCAGCAGCTGGCAGGCTGGCTACACCTTC.

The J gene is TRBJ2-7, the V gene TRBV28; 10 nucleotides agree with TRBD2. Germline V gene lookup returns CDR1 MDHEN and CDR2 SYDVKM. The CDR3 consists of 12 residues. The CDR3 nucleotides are TGTGCAACAGCGGGGGGGCTGGGGGAGCAGTACGTC. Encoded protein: CATAGGLGEQYV.

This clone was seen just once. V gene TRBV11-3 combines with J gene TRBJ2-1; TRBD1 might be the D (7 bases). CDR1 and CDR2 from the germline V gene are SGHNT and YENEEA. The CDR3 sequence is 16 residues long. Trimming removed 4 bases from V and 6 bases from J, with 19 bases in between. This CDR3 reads CASSSRRDQGGNEQFF. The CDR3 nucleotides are TGTGCCAGCAGCTCGAGGAGGGATCAGGGGGGCAATGAGCAGTTCTTC.

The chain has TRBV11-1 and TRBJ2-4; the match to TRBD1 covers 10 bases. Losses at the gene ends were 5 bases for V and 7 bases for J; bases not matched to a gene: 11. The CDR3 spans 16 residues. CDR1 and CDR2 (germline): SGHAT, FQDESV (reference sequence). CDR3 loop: CASSGTGTGVRNIQYF. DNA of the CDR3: TGTGCCAGCAGCGGAACCGGGACAGGGGTGAGGAACATTCAGTACTTC.

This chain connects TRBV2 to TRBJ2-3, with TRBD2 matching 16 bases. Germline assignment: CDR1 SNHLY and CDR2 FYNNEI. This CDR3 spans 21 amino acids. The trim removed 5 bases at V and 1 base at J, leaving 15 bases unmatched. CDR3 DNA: TGTGCCAGCAGTCTACTGGCCGGGACTAGCGGGAGGGCCGGGGGCACAGATACGCAGTATTTT. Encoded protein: CASSLLAGTSGRAGGTDTQYF.

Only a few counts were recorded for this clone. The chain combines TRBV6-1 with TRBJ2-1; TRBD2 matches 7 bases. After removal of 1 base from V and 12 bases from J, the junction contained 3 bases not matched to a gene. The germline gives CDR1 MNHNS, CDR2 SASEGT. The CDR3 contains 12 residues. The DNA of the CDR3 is TGTGCCAGCAGTGAAGTCCCTAGCGGGCAGTTCTTC. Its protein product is CASSEVPSGQFF.

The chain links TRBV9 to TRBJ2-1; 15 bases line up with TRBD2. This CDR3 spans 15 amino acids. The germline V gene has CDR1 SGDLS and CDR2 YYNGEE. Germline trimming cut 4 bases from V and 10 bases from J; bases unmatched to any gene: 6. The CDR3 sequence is CASSSGLAGGEEQFF. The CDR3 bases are TGTGCCAGCAGCTCCGGACTAGCGGGGGGGGAGGAGCAGTTCTTC.

The CDR3 nucleotides are TGTGCCAGCAAGAAATCGGACAGCAAGAACACTGAAGCTTTCTTT. Residues: CASKKSDSKNTEAFF. The gene calls are TRBV6-9 and TRBJ1-1, with a possible D match to TRBD1 (6 bases). Per germline, CDR1 MNHGY and CDR2 SVAAGI. Trimming stripped 7 bases from V and 1 base from J, with 16 bases between. This CDR3 has 15 amino acids.

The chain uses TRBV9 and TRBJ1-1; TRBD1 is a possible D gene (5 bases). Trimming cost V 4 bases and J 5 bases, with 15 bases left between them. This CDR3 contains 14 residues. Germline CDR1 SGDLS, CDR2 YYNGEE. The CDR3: CASSPGTVGTEAFF. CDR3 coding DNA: TGTGCCAGCAGCCCCGGGACTGTAGGGACTGAAGCTTTCTTT.

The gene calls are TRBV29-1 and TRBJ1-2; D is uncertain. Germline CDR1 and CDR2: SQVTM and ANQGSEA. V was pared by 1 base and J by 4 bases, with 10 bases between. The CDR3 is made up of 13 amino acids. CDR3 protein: CSVEGGQAYGYTF. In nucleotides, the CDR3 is TGCAGCGTTGAAGGAGGGCAGGCCTATGGCTACACCTTC.

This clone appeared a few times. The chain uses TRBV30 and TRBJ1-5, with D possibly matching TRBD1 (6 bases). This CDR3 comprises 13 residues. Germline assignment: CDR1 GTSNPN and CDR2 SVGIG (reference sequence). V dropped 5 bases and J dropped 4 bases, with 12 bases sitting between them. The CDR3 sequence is CAWGQRENQPQHF. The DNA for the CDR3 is TGTGCCTGGGGACAGCGAGAAAATCAGCCCCAGCATTTT. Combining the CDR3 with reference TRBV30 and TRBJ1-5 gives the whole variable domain SQTIHQWPATLVQPVGSPLSLECTVEGTSNPNLYWYRQAAGRGLQLLFYSVGIGQISSEVPQNLSASRPQDRQFILSSKKLLLSDSGFYLCAWGQRENQPQHFGDGTRLSIL.

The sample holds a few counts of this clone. The CDR3 nucleotides are TGTGCCAGCAGCCCGGCGACAGGGAGAACCACTGAAGCTTTCTTT. Translating gives CASSPATGRTTEAFF. V is TRBV7-2 and J is TRBJ1-1, with TRBD1 identical over 7 bases. CDR3 length: 15 residues. CDR1 is SGHTA, CDR2 FQGNSA, per germline. V gave up 5 bases and J gave up 4 bases; unmatched junction bases: 10.

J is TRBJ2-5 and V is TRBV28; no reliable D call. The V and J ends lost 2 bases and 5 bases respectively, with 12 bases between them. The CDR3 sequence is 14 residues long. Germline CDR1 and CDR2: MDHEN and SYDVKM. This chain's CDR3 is CASSLDRVRETQYF. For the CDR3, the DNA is TGTGCCAGCAGTTTAGACCGGGTTCGGGAGACCCAGTACTTC. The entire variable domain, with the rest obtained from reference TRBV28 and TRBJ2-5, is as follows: DVKVTQSSRYLVKRTGEKVFLECVQDMDHENMFWYRQDPGLGLRLIYFSYDVKMKEKGDIPEGYSVSREKKERFSLILESASTNQTSMYLCASSLDRVRETQYFGPGTRLLVL.

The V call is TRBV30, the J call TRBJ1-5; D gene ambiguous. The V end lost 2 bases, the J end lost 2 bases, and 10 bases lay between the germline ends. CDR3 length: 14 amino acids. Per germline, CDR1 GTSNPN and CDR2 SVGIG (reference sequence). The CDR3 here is CAWSLGSGNQPQHF. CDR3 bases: TGTGCCTGGAGTTTAGGAAGCGGCAATCAGCCCCAGCATTTT.